The next 2 T cell receptor beta chains were all read from a single sample in a study of control samples from healthy donors and cancer patients. The protocol was immunoSEQ multiplex PCR, while the TCRdb copy is restricted to in-frame clones and leaves out a portion. Altogether 78,000 or so clones are present, nearly 90% being singletons, with the ten largest covering 5.7%. The source material was blood. The source of these receptors is a woman in her fifties or sixties in good health.

This rearrangement joins TRBV5-4 to TRBJ2-2; 13 bases align to TRBD2. In germline, CDR1 is SGHNT, CDR2 YYREEE (reference sequence). V was pared by 3 bases and J by 6 bases, with 8 bases of the junction left unmatched. The CDR3 covers 17 residues. The DNA for the CDR3 is TGTGCCAGCAGCTCCGGGACTAGCGGGGTTGTAGCCGGGGAGCTGTTTTTT. This gives the protein CASSSGTSGVVAGELFF.

V gene TRBV11-2 combines with J gene TRBJ1-1, with 7 nucleotides matching TRBD1. The trim removed 2 bases at V and 9 bases at J, leaving 6 bases unmatched. The CDR3 has 13 amino acids. Germline V CDR1 and CDR2: SGHAT, FQNNGV. This CDR3 reads CASSLLPGQKAFF. The CDR3 DNA is TGTGCCAGCAGCTTACTACCGGGACAGAAAGCTTTCTTT.